What follows are 3 T cell receptor beta chains derived from one specimen sequenced in a study of T cell repertoires in cytomegalovirus infection. TCRdb independently ran MiXCR on the reads; one entry per CDR3 protein. The repertoire holds approximately 500,000 distinct CDR3 sequences, with about a quarter as singletons. What was sequenced was PBMCs. Receptors originate from a human donor in good health (CMV status not recorded). Some clones in this sample may be carry-over from other donors' samples.

The chain has TRBV27 and TRBJ1-5; D is unresolved. The V end lost 5 bases, the J end lost 8 bases, and 16 bases lay between the germline ends. Germline CDR1 is MNHEY and CDR2 is SMNVEV (reference sequence). CDR3 size: 14 residues. This CDR3 reads CASSLIGPGEPQHF. CDR3 bases: TGTGCCAGCAGTCTGATTGGGCCGGGTGAGCCCCAGCATTTT.

The gene calls are TRBV7-9 and TRBJ2-6, with 7 nucleotides matching TRBD1. CDR3 length equals 19 residues. Looked up from germline, CDR1 is SEHNR and CDR2 is FQNEAQ (reference sequence). After removal of 4 bases from V and 4 bases from J, the junction contained 16 bases not matched to a gene. This CDR3 is CASSSRVEGAIPGANVLTF. The CDR3 nucleotides are TGTGCCAGCAGCTCCCGAGTTGAGGGGGCAATTCCCGGGGCCAACGTCCTGACTTTC.

The chain employs TRBV15 and TRBJ1-1, with D possibly being TRBD1 (5 bases). V was trimmed by 5 bases and J by 3 bases, leaving 16 bases between them. The CDR3 contains 15 residues. Germline V gene sequence: CDR1 LNHNV, CDR2 YYDKDF (reference sequence). DNA of the CDR3: TGTGCCACCAGCGCCCGGTTGGGGGAGGACACTGAAGCTTTCTTT. Translation gives CATSARLGEDTEAFF.